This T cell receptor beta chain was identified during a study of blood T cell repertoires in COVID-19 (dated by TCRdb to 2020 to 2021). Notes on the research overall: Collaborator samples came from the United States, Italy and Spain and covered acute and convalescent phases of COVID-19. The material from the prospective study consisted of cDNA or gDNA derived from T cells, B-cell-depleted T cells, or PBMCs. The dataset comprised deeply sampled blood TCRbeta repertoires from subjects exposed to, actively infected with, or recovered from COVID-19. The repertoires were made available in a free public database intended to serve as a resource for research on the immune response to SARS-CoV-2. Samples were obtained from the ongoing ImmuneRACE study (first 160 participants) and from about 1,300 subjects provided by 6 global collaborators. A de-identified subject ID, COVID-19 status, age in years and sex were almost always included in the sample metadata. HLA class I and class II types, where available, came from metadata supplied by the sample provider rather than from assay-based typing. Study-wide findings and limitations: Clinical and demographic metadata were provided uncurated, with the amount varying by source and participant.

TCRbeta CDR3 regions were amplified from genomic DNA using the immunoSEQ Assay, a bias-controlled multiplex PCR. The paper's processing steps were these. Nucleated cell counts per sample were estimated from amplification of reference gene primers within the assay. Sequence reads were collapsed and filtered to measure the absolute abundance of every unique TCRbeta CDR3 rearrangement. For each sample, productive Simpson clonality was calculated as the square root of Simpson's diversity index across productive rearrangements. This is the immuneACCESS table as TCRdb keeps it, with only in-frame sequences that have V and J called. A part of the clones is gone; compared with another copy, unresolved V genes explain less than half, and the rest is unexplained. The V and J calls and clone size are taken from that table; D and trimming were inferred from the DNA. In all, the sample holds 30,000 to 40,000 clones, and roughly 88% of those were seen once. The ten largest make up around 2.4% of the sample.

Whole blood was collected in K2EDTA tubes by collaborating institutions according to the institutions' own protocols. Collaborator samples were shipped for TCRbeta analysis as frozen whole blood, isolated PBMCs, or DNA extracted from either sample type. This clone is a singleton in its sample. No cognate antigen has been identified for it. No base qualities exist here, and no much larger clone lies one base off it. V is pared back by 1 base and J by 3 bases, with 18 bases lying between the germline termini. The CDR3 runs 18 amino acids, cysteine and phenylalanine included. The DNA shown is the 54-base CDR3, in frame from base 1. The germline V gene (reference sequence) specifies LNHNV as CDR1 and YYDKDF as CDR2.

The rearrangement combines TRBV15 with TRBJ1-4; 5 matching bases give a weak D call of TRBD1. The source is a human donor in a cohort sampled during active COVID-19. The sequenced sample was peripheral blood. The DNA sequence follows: TGTGCCACCAGCAGAGCCGGGGGTTCAGTAGGTCCTAATGAAAAACTGTTTTTT. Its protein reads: CATSRAGGSVGPNEKLFF. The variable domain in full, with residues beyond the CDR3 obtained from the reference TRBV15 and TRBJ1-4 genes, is DAMVIQNPRYQVTQFGKPVTLSCSQTLNHNVMYWYQQKSSQAPKLLFHYYDKDFNNEADTPDNFQSRRPNTSFCFLDIRSPGLGDTAMYLCATSRAGGSVGPNEKLFFGSGTQLSVL.